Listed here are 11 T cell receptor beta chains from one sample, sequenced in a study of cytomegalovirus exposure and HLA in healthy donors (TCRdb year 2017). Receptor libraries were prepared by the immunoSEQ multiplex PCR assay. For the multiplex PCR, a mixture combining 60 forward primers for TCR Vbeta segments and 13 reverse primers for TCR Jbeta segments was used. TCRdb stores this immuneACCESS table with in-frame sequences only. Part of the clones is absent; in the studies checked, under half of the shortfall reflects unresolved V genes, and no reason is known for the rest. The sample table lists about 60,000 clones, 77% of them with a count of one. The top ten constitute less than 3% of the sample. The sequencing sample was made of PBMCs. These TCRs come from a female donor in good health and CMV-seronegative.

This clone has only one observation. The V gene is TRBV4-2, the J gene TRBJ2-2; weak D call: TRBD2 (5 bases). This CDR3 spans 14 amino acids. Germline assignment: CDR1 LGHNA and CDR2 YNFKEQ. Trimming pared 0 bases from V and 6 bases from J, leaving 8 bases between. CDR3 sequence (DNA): TGTGCCAGCAGCCAAGATCGGGGATCCGGGGAGCTGTTTTTT. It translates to CASSQDRGSGELFF.

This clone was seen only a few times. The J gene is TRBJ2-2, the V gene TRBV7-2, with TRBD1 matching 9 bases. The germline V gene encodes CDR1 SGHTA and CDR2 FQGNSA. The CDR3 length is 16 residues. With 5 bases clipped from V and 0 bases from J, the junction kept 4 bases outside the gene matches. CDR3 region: CASSQQGAANTGELFF. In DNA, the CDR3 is TGTGCCAGCAGCCAACAGGGGGCGGCGAACACCGGGGAGCTGTTTTTT.

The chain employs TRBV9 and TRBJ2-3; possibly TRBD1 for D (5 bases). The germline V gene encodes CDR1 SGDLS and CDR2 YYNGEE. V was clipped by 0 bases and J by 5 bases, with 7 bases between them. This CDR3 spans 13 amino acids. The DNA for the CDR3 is TGTGCCAGCAGCGTAGATCAGGGAGATACGCAGTATTTT. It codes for CASSVDQGDTQYF.

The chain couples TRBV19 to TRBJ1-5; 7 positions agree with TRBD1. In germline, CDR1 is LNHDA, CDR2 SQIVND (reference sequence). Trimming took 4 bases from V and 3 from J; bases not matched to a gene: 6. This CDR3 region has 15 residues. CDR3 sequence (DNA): TGTGCCAGTAGTACCACCGACAGGGACAATCAGCCCCAGCATTTT. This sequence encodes CASSTTDRDNQPQHF.

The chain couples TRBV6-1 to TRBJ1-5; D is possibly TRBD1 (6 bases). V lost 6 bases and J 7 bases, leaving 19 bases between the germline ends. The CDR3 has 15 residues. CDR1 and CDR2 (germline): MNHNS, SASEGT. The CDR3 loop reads CASSRTGRQAQPQHF. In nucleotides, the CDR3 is TGTGCCAGCAGCAGAACAGGGCGCCAGGCGCAGCCCCAGCATTTT.

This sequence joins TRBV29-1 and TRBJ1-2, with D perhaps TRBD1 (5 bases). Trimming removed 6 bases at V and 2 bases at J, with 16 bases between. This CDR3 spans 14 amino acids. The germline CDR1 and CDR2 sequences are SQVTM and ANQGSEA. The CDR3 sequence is CSVNRGPQNYGYTF. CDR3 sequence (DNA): TGCAGCGTCAATAGGGGCCCGCAGAACTATGGCTACACCTTC. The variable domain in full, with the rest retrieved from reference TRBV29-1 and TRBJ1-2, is SAVISQKPSRDICQRGTSLTIQCQVDSQVTMMFWYRQQPGQSLTLIATANQGSEATYESGFVIDKFPISRPNLTFSTLTVSNMSPEDSSIYLCSVNRGPQNYGYTFGSGTRLTVV.

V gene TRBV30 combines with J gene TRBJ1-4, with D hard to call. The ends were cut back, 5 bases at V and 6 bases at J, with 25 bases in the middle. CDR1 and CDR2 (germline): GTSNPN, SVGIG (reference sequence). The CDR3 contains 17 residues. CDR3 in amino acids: CAWEGANTKRHDEKLFF. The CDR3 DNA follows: TGTGCCTGGGAGGGAGCCAATACGAAAAGACATGATGAAAAACTGTTTTTT.

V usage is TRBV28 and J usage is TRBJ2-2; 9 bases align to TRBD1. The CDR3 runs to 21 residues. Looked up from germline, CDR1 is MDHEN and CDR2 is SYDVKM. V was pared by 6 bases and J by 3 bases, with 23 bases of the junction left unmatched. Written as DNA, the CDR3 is TGTGCCAGCAGATCCGACCCCAACAGGGGGCAAAGGGGCTTCTACACCGGGGAGCTGTTTTTT. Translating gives CASRSDPNRGQRGFYTGELFF.

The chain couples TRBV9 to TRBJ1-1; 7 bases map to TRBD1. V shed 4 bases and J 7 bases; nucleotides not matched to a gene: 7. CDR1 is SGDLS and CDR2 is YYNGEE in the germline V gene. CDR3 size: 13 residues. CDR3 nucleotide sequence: TGTGCCAGCAGCTCCGGGACAGTGGGTGAAGCTTTCTTT. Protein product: CASSSGTVGEAFF.

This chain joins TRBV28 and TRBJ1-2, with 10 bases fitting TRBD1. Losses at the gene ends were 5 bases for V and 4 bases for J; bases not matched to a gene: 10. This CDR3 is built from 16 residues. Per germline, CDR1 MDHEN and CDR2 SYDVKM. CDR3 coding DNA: TGTGCCAGCAGTCCTTCCGGACAGGGGGTCAGCTATGGCTACACCTTC. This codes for CASSPSGQGVSYGYTF.

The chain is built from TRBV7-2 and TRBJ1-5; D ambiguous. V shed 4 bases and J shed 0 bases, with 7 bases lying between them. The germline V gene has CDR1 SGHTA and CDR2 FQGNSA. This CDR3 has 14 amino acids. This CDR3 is CASSSAGSNQPQHF. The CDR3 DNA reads TGTGCCAGCAGCTCCGCGGGTAGCAATCAGCCCCAGCATTTT.